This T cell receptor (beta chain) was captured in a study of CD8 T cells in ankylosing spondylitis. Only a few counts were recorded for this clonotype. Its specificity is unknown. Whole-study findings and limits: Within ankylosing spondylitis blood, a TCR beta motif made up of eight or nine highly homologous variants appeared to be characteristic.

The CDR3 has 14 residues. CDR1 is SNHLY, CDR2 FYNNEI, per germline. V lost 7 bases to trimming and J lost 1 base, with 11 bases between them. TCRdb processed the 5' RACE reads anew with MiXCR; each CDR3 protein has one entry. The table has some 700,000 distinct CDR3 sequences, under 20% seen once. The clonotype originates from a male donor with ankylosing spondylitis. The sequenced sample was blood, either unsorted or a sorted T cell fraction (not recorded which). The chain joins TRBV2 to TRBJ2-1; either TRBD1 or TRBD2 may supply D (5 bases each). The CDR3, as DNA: TGTGCCAGCACCGAGGGGCCTTCCTACAATGAGCAGTTCTTC. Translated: CASTEGPSYNEQFF.